These T cell receptor beta chains were read from a single sample in a study of blood T cell repertoires in COVID-19. The table came from immunoSEQ multiplex PCR; TCRdb's copy has only in-frame clones and leaves some out. Of some 380,000 clones in the sample, roughly 86% were seen once. Sequenced sample: PBMCs or T cells enriched from blood (not recorded which). The receptor set was obtained from a woman aged 40 to 49 with acute COVID-19. Both conserved end residues are part of each CDR3. Each record gives: CDR3 protein, CDR3 DNA, J gene, D gene, clone size, V gene. A D gene is named only where the DNA matches it firmly. Not all rows give a size; the values are once, few, many and, for expanded clones, a class.

cdr3_aa: CSVLSSGAYGYTF; cdr3_nt: TGCAGCGTTCTTTCCTCGGGTGCCTATGGCTACACCTTC; j_call: TRBJ1-2; d_call: .; clone_size: .; v_call: TRBV29-1
cdr3_aa: CATSDLFTGELFF; cdr3_nt: TGTGCCACCAGTGACCTCTTCACCGGGGAGCTGTTTTTT; j_call: TRBJ2-2; d_call: .; clone_size: .; v_call: TRBV24-1
cdr3_aa: CAISEREGSNQPQHF; cdr3_nt: TGTGCCATCAGTGAGAGGGAGGGGAGCAATCAGCCCCAGCATTTT; j_call: TRBJ1-5; d_call: .; clone_size: .; v_call: TRBV10-3
cdr3_aa: CASSQDWPFNQPQHF; cdr3_nt: TGCGCCAGCAGCCAAGATTGGCCCTTCAATCAGCCCCAGCATTTT; j_call: TRBJ1-5; d_call: .; clone_size: .; v_call: TRBV4-1
cdr3_aa: CASSLGTGSNQPQHF; cdr3_nt: TGTGCCAGCAGCTTGGGGACAGGGAGCAATCAGCCCCAGCATTTT; j_call: TRBJ1-5; d_call: TRBD1; clone_size: .; v_call: TRBV5-4
cdr3_aa: CASSRGAGGNEQFF; cdr3_nt: TGTGCCAGCAGCCGGGGGGCGGGGGGAAATGAGCAGTTCTTC; j_call: TRBJ2-1; d_call: TRBD2; clone_size: .; v_call: TRBV5-4
cdr3_aa: CSGGELTGELFF; cdr3_nt: TGCAGCGGCGGTGAATTAACCGGGGAGCTGTTTTTT; j_call: TRBJ2-2; d_call: .; clone_size: .; v_call: TRBV29-1
cdr3_aa: CASSPNTDTQYF; cdr3_nt: TGCGCCAGCAGCCCCAACACAGATACGCAGTATTTT; j_call: TRBJ2-3; d_call: .; clone_size: .; v_call: TRBV5-1
cdr3_aa: CASSRASGETQYF; cdr3_nt: TGTGCCAGCAGCCGGGCCAGCGGCGAGACCCAGTACTTC; j_call: TRBJ2-5; d_call: .; clone_size: .; v_call: TRBV11-2
cdr3_aa: CASSYSLDEQYF; cdr3_nt: TGTGCCAGCAGCTACTCCCTGGACGAGCAGTACTTC; j_call: TRBJ2-7; d_call: .; clone_size: .; v_call: TRBV7-9
cdr3_aa: CASSVDRDNEQFF; cdr3_nt: TGTGCCAGCAGCGTAGACAGGGACAATGAGCAGTTCTTC; j_call: TRBJ2-1; d_call: .; clone_size: .; v_call: TRBV9
cdr3_aa: CASSQDGLIDYEQYF; cdr3_nt: TGCGCCAGCAGCCAAGACGGACTCATAGACTACGAGCAGTACTTC; j_call: TRBJ2-7; d_call: .; clone_size: .; v_call: TRBV4-1
cdr3_aa: CASSLSGRGLGYTF; cdr3_nt: TGTGCCAGCAGCTTGTCCGGCAGGGGATTAGGCTACACCTTC; j_call: TRBJ1-2; d_call: .; clone_size: .; v_call: TRBV5-6
cdr3_aa: CASRSPGQGHSYEQYF; cdr3_nt: TGTGCCAGCAGATCCCCTGGACAGGGACACTCCTACGAGCAGTACTTC; j_call: TRBJ2-7; d_call: TRBD1; clone_size: .; v_call: TRBV27
cdr3_aa: CASSHGLAGGPDTGELFF; cdr3_nt: TGTGCCAGCAGCCACGGACTAGCGGGGGGGCCCGACACCGGGGAGCTGTTTTTT; j_call: TRBJ2-2; d_call: TRBD2; clone_size: .; v_call: TRBV9
cdr3_aa: CASSLLRGNTEAFF; cdr3_nt: TGCGCCAGCAGCTTGTTACGGGGGAACACTGAAGCTTTCTTT; j_call: TRBJ1-1; d_call: .; clone_size: .; v_call: TRBV5-1
cdr3_aa: CASSFSDRNSPLHF; cdr3_nt: TGTGCCAGCAGCTTTTCTGACAGGAATTCACCCCTCCACTTT; j_call: TRBJ1-6; d_call: .; clone_size: .; v_call: TRBV7-9
cdr3_aa: CASATSSGEQYF; cdr3_nt: TGTGCCAGCGCAACATCTTCAGGCGAGCAGTACTTC; j_call: TRBJ2-7; d_call: .; clone_size: .; v_call: TRBV5-4
cdr3_aa: CASSSQGDTEAFF; cdr3_nt: TGTGCCAGCAGCTCACAGGGAGACACTGAAGCTTTCTTT; j_call: TRBJ1-1; d_call: .; clone_size: once; v_call: TRBV9
cdr3_aa: CASSLQGLGWEQYF; cdr3_nt: TGTGCCAGCAGCCTCCAGGGATTGGGCTGGGAGCAGTACTTC; j_call: TRBJ2-7; d_call: .; clone_size: .; v_call: TRBV2
cdr3_aa: CSVALAVTDTQYF; cdr3_nt: TGCAGCGTTGCACTAGCCGTCACAGATACGCAGTATTTT; j_call: TRBJ2-3; d_call: .; clone_size: .; v_call: TRBV29-1
cdr3_aa: CASSPGRGYEQYF; cdr3_nt: TGTGCCAGCAGTCCCGGACGGGGATACGAGCAGTACTTC; j_call: TRBJ2-7; d_call: .; clone_size: .; v_call: TRBV27
cdr3_aa: CASSLGSEAIF; cdr3_nt: TGTGCCAGCAGCTTAGGGAGTGAGGCGATCTTC; j_call: TRBJ2-1; d_call: .; clone_size: .; v_call: TRBV7-2
cdr3_aa: CASSQTTANYGYTF; cdr3_nt: TGTGCCAGCAGCCAAACGACAGCTAACTATGGCTACACCTTC; j_call: TRBJ1-2; d_call: .; clone_size: .; v_call: TRBV5-5
cdr3_aa: CASSHQTQARGHGYTF; cdr3_nt: TGCGCCAGCAGCCATCAGACCCAGGCTAGGGGTCATGGCTACACCTTC; j_call: TRBJ1-2; d_call: .; clone_size: .; v_call: TRBV4-1
cdr3_aa: CASSLRSNQPQHF; cdr3_nt: TGTGCCAGCAGCTTGAGGTCCAATCAGCCCCAGCATTTT; j_call: TRBJ1-5; d_call: .; clone_size: .; v_call: TRBV7-2
cdr3_aa: CASSLVRVGELFF; cdr3_nt: TGTGCCAGCAGTTTAGTGAGGGTCGGGGAGCTGTTTTTT; j_call: TRBJ2-2; d_call: .; clone_size: .; v_call: TRBV12-3/TRBV12-4
cdr3_aa: CASSFLAGGELFF; cdr3_nt: TGTGCCAGCAGCTTCCTAGCCGGCGGGGAGCTGTTTTTT; j_call: TRBJ2-2; d_call: .; clone_size: .; v_call: TRBV11-3
cdr3_aa: CASSKRVAGANVLTF; cdr3_nt: TGTGCCAGCAGCAAGAGGGTCGCTGGGGCCAACGTCCTGACTTTC; j_call: TRBJ2-6; d_call: .; clone_size: .; v_call: TRBV27
cdr3_aa: CASTEGGGWGEKLFF; cdr3_nt: TGTGCCAGCACCGAAGGCGGGGGCTGGGGTGAAAAACTGTTTTTT; j_call: TRBJ1-4; d_call: .; clone_size: .; v_call: TRBV6-5
cdr3_aa: CSASWAGVAETQYF; cdr3_nt: TGCAGTGCTAGTTGGGCGGGGGTCGCGGAGACCCAGTACTTC; j_call: TRBJ2-5; d_call: TRBD2; clone_size: .; v_call: TRBV20-1
cdr3_aa: CAISEGDRFTDTQYF; cdr3_nt: TGTGCCATCAGTGAAGGGGACAGATTCACAGATACGCAGTATTTT; j_call: TRBJ2-3; d_call: TRBD1; clone_size: .; v_call: TRBV10-3
cdr3_aa: CAWMEGRGYTF; cdr3_nt: TGTGCCTGGATGGAGGGACGTGGCTACACCTTC; j_call: TRBJ1-2; d_call: .; clone_size: .; v_call: TRBV30
cdr3_aa: CASSVMGLQETQYF; cdr3_nt: TGTGCCAGCAGCGTTATGGGACTGCAAGAGACCCAGTACTTC; j_call: TRBJ2-5; d_call: .; clone_size: .; v_call: TRBV14
cdr3_aa: CASSETGGNTEAFF; cdr3_nt: TGTGCCAGCAGTGAGACAGGGGGGAACACTGAAGCTTTCTTT; j_call: TRBJ1-1; d_call: TRBD1; clone_size: .; v_call: TRBV9
cdr3_aa: CAWSPGTAYGYTF; cdr3_nt: TGTGCCTGGAGCCCCGGGACAGCCTATGGCTACACCTTC; j_call: TRBJ1-2; d_call: TRBD1; clone_size: .; v_call: TRBV30
cdr3_aa: CATTRQGAANTEAFF; cdr3_nt: TGTGCCACCACCAGACAGGGGGCGGCGAACACTGAAGCTTTCTTT; j_call: TRBJ1-1; d_call: TRBD1; clone_size: .; v_call: TRBV2
cdr3_aa: CASSQDSSRAHGYTF; cdr3_nt: TGTGCCAGCAGCCAAGATTCCAGCAGGGCTCATGGCTACACCTTC; j_call: TRBJ1-2; d_call: .; clone_size: .; v_call: TRBV3-1/TRBV3-2
cdr3_aa: CAWLKPGQANYGYTF; cdr3_nt: TGTGCCTGGCTTAAACCCGGACAGGCTAACTATGGCTACACCTTC; j_call: TRBJ1-2; d_call: TRBD1; clone_size: few; v_call: TRBV30
cdr3_aa: CAISEGGLGYGYTF; cdr3_nt: TGTGCCATCAGTGAGGGAGGGTTGGGCTATGGCTACACCTTC; j_call: TRBJ1-2; d_call: .; clone_size: once; v_call: TRBV10-3
cdr3_aa: CASAGISGNTIYF; cdr3_nt: TGTGCCAGCGCAGGGATCTCTGGAAACACCATATATTTT; j_call: TRBJ1-3; d_call: .; clone_size: .; v_call: TRBV3-1/TRBV3-2
cdr3_aa: CATKPGQGSYNEQFF; cdr3_nt: TGTGCCACTAAGCCGGGACAGGGATCCTACAATGAGCAGTTCTTC; j_call: TRBJ2-1; d_call: TRBD1; clone_size: .; v_call: TRBV15
cdr3_aa: CASSRQPPPQGAQSYGYTF; cdr3_nt: TGTGCCAGCTCACGGCAACCCCCCCCACAGGGGGCCCAGTCCTATGGCTACACCTTC; j_call: TRBJ1-2; d_call: TRBD1; clone_size: .; v_call: TRBV18
cdr3_aa: CAWTSLRGTGELFF; cdr3_nt: TGTGCCTGGACCAGCTTGAGAGGAACCGGGGAGCTGTTTTTT; j_call: TRBJ2-2; d_call: .; clone_size: .; v_call: TRBV30
cdr3_aa: CASTSTSGGPVTGELFF; cdr3_nt: TGTGCCAGCACCTCGACTAGCGGGGGACCGGTGACCGGGGAGCTGTTTTTT; j_call: TRBJ2-2; d_call: TRBD2; clone_size: .; v_call: TRBV7-8
cdr3_aa: CASSGGGGELFF; cdr3_nt: TGTGCCAGCAGTGGCGGGGGCGGGGAGCTGTTTTTT; j_call: TRBJ2-2; d_call: TRBD2; clone_size: .; v_call: TRBV25-1
cdr3_aa: CASSLDDTRFSGNTIYF; cdr3_nt: TGCGCCAGCAGCTTGGATGACACACGCTTCTCTGGAAACACCATATATTTT; j_call: TRBJ1-3; d_call: .; clone_size: .; v_call: TRBV5-1
cdr3_aa: CASSPLNLQGRDEKLFF; cdr3_nt: TGTGCCAGCTCACCGTTAAACCTACAGGGGCGGGATGAAAAACTGTTTTTT; j_call: TRBJ1-4; d_call: TRBD1; clone_size: .; v_call: TRBV18
cdr3_aa: CASSLGPLASTDTQYF; cdr3_nt: TGTGCCAGCAGCTTAGGTCCACTAGCTAGCACAGATACGCAGTATTTT; j_call: TRBJ2-3; d_call: .; clone_size: .; v_call: TRBV7-6
cdr3_aa: CASSQDFFRVVEDYGYTF; cdr3_nt: TGCGCCAGCAGCCAAGACTTTTTCAGGGTCGTAGAGGACTATGGCTACACCTTC; j_call: TRBJ1-2; d_call: .; clone_size: .; v_call: TRBV4-1
cdr3_aa: CASRLGQGHEQYF; cdr3_nt: TGTGCCAGCAGGCTCGGACAGGGCCACGAGCAGTACTTC; j_call: TRBJ2-7; d_call: TRBD1; clone_size: .; v_call: TRBV12-3/TRBV12-4
cdr3_aa: CASSIDFGYYYEQYF; cdr3_nt: TGTGCCAGTAGTATAGATTTTGGCTACTACTACGAGCAGTACTTC; j_call: TRBJ2-7; d_call: .; clone_size: .; v_call: TRBV19
cdr3_aa: CASSITDNYGYTF; cdr3_nt: TGTGCCAGTAGTATCACAGATAACTATGGCTACACCTTC; j_call: TRBJ1-2; d_call: .; clone_size: .; v_call: TRBV19
cdr3_aa: CASEPGGKYEQYF; cdr3_nt: TGTGCCAGCGAGCCAGGGGGCAAGTACGAGCAGTACTTC; j_call: TRBJ2-7; d_call: TRBD1; clone_size: .; v_call: TRBV6-5
cdr3_aa: CASRPPGEHTQYF; cdr3_nt: TGTGCCAGCAGGCCTCCAGGCGAGCATACGCAGTATTTT; j_call: TRBJ2-3; d_call: .; clone_size: .; v_call: TRBV6-5